Each of the 11 T cell receptor beta chains below was sequenced from the same sample in a study of OX40 agonist ivuxolimab in advanced cancers. The repertoire was sequenced with immunoSEQ multiplex PCR; TCRdb's copy has only in-frame clones and lacks some. This sample has fewer than 45,000 clones, with roughly 91% found just once. The source material was CD4+ or CD8+ T cells sorted from blood, sampled in a trial of the OX40 agonist ivuxolimab. The receptor set was obtained from an adult with an advanced solid tumor such as melanoma, head and neck, liver or kidney cancer.

The gene calls are TRBV11-2 and TRBJ2-3; D gene unclear. Germline V gene sequence: CDR1 SGHAT, CDR2 FQNNGV. The CDR3 is 15 residues long. V lost 4 bases, J lost 2 bases, and 13 bases lay in between. The CDR3 loop is CASSSSPRNTDTQYF. The CDR3, as DNA: TGTGCCAGCAGCTCCAGTCCTAGAAACACAGATACGCAGTATTTT.

This chain uses TRBV6-1 with TRBJ1-3; D ambiguous. The V gene lost 7 bases and the J gene lost 0 bases, with 13 bases spanning the gap. The germline V gene encodes CDR1 MNHNS and CDR2 SASEGT. This CDR3 has 15 amino acids. Here the CDR3 reads CASMTLLGSGNTIYF. The DNA of the CDR3 is TGTGCCAGCATGACACTTCTCGGCTCTGGAAACACCATATATTTT.

CDR3 protein: CASSLAGQGSVNEQFF. CDR3 DNA sequence: TGCGCCAGCAGCTTGGCCGGGCAGGGGTCGGTTAATGAGCAGTTCTTC. This chain uses TRBV5-1 with TRBJ2-1, with a weak D call TRBD1 (6 bases). The CDR3 is 16 amino acids. CDR1 is SGHRS, CDR2 YFSETQ, per germline. V was pared by 0 bases and J by 7 bases, with 17 bases between.

A few counts support this clone. The chain recombines TRBV5-5 with TRBJ2-7; 8 bases map to TRBD1. Germline CDR1 and CDR2: SGHKS and YYEKEE (reference sequence). After removal of 3 bases from V and 5 bases from J, the junction contained 13 bases not matched to a gene. This CDR3 is built from 16 residues. CDR3 region: CASSWARDRGKNEQYF. The DNA of the CDR3 is TGTGCCAGCAGCTGGGCGCGAGACAGGGGTAAGAACGAGCAGTACTTC.

The chain uses TRBV7-3 and TRBJ2-7; TRBD1 aligns across 8 bases. Trimming took 2 bases from V and 6 from J; bases not matched to a gene: 6. Germline V gene data show CDR1 as SGHTA and CDR2 as FQGTGA. CDR3 length: 14 residues. The CDR3 DNA reads as TGTGCCAGCAGCTTAGGGACAGGAGGCTCCGAGCAGTACTTC. It translates to CASSLGTGGSEQYF.

V gene TRBV28 combines with J gene TRBJ1-3; the D is unclear. Germline CDR1 and CDR2: MDHEN and SYDVKM. This CDR3 has 16 amino acids. Trimming stripped 4 bases from V and 0 bases from J, with 13 bases between. CDR3 region: CASSWDRSGSGNTIYF. The CDR3 DNA reads as TGTGCCAGCAGTTGGGATAGGTCCGGCTCTGGAAACACCATATATTTT.

The chain joins TRBV4-1 to TRBJ2-3, with D unclear. This CDR3 contains 10 residues. The V and J ends lost 8 bases and 6 bases respectively, with 6 bases between them. Per the germline V gene, CDR1 is MGHRA and CDR2 is YSYEKL. This CDR3 is CASEDDTQYF. The CDR3 bases are TGCGCCAGCGAGGACGATACGCAGTATTTT.

The V gene is TRBV5-4, the J gene TRBJ2-2; 7 nucleotides match TRBD1. The V and J ends lost 3 bases and 0 bases, in that order; junction bases with no gene match: 5. Per germline, CDR1 SGHNT and CDR2 YYREEE (reference sequence). CDR3 size: 16 residues. The CDR3 DNA follows: TGTGCCAGCAGCTCGGCCGGGACAGCGAACACCGGGGAGCTGTTTTTT. It is translated as CASSSAGTANTGELFF. The whole variable domain, remainder taken from reference TRBV5-4 and TRBJ2-2, is ETGVTQSPTHLIKTRGQQVTLRCSSQSGHNTVSWYQQALGQGPQFIFQYYREEENGRGNFPPRFSGLQFPNYSSELNVNALELDDSALYLCASSSAGTANTGELFFGEGSRLTVL.

The CDR3 spells CASSALGPDTQYF. In DNA form, the CDR3 reads TGTGCCAGCAGCGCCCTAGGTCCGGATACGCAGTATTTT. The chain combines TRBV7-2 with TRBJ2-3, with D unclear. This CDR3 region has 13 residues. Germline V gene lookup returns CDR1 SGHTA and CDR2 FQGNSA. V lost 5 bases to trimming and J lost 6 bases, with 12 bases between them. The full variable domain, with the rest looked up from reference TRBV7-2 and TRBJ2-3, is GAGVSQSPSNKVTEKGKDVELRCDPISGHTALYWYRQSLGQGLEFLIYFQGNSAPDKSGLPSDRFSAERTGGSVSTLTIQRTQQEDSAVYLCASSALGPDTQYFGPGTRLTVL.

The chain carries TRBV28 and TRBJ2-1; 8 bases map to TRBD1. This CDR3 contains 16 residues. Per germline, CDR1 MDHEN and CDR2 SYDVKM. Losses at the gene ends were 6 bases for V and 8 bases for J; bases not matched to a gene: 15. The CDR3 DNA reads as TGTGCCAGCAGGCTTATGGGTGGACAGGGAACTTATGAGCAGTTCTTC. It encodes CASRLMGGQGTYEQFF.

This chain connects TRBV28 to TRBJ1-2; D not certain. V gave up 7 bases and J gave up 1 base, with 7 bases separating them. Germline V lookup: CDR1 MDHEN, CDR2 SYDVKM. The CDR3 sequence is 12 residues long. CDR3 residues: CASTQVNYGYTF. CDR3 sequence (DNA): TGTGCCAGCACTCAGGTTAACTATGGCTACACCTTC.